This T cell receptor (beta chain) came from a study of T cells and copy number aberrations in small-cell lung cancer. Adjacent normal lung was taken at least 2 cm from tumor. Note on this clone: Its antigen is not known.

General study findings and limits: Versus adjacent lung, tumor T-cell richness and clonality were lower; density nonsignificantly.

V shed 7 bases and J 2 bases; nucleotides not matched to a gene: 5. Germline CDR1 SNHLY, CDR2 FYNNEI. CDR3 size: 15 residues. Clones were sequenced by immunoSEQ multiplex PCR, and TCRdb holds only the in-frame ones, with some missing. The sample has 2,100 or so clones, about 79% seen once; the top ten hold approximately 9%. The chain combines TRBV2 with TRBJ2-2, with 9 positions matching TRBD2. The receptor's source is an older woman with small cell lung cancer. Input material: normal tissue next to the tumor. The CDR3 nucleotides are TGTGCCAGCAAGCGTCTAGCGGGAAACACCGGGGAGCTGTTTTTT. Its translation is CASKRLAGNTGELFF.